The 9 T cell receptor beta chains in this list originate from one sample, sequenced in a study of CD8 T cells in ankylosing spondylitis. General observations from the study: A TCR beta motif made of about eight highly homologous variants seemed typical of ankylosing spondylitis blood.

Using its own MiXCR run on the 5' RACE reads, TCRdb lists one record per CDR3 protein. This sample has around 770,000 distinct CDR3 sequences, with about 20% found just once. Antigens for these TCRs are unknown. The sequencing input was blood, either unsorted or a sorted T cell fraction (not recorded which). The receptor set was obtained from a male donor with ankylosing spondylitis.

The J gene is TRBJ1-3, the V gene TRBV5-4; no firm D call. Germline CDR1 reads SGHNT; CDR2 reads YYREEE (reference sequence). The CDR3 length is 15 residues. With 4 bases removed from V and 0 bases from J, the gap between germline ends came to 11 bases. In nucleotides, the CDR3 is TGTGCCAGCAGCCCGGAACGGCGCTCTGGAAACACCATATATTTT. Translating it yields CASSPERRSGNTIYF.

CDR3 coding DNA: TGTGCCAGCAGCTTACCACACCACGGACAGGGGCTTATGAACACTGAAGCTTTCTTT. As protein: CASSLPHHGQGLMNTEAFF. The chain employs TRBV7-8 and TRBJ1-1; TRBD1 matches 9 bases. After removal of 2 bases from V and 0 bases from J, the junction contained 13 bases not matched to a gene. This CDR3 spans 19 amino acids. Per germline, CDR1 SGHVS and CDR2 FQNEAQ.

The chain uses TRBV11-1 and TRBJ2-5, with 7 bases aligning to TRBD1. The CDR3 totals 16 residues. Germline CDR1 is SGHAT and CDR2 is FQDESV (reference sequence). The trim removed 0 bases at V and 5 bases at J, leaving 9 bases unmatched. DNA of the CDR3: TGTGCCAGCAGCTTAGCGTCGACAGGGAAGAGGGAGACCCAGTACTTC. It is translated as CASSLASTGKRETQYF.

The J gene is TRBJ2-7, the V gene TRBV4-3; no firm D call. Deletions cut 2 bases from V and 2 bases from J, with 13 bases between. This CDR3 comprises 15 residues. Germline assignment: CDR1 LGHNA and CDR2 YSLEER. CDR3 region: CASSQSSDPTYEQYF. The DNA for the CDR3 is TGCGCCAGCAGCCAATCTTCGGACCCAACCTACGAGCAGTACTTC.

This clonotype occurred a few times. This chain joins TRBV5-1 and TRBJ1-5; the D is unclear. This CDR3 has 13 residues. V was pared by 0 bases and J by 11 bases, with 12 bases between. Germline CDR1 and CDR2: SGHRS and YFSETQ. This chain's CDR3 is CASSLAIGKSQHF. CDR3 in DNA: TGCGCCAGCAGCTTGGCGATCGGCAAGTCCCAGCATTTT.

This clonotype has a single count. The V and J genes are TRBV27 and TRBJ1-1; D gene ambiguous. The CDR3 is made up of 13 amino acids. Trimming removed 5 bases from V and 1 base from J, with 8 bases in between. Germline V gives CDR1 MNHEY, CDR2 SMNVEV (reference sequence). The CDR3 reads CASSAGSNTEAFF. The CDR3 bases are TGTGCCAGCAGTGCCGGATCGAACACTGAAGCTTTCTTT.

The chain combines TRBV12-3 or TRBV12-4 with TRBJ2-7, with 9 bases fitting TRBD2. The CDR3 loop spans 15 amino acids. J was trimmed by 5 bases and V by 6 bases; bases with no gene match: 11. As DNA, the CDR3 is TGTGCCAGCAGAAGCGGGGGAGCGGGGGGCCACGAGCAGTACTTC. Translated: CASRSGGAGGHEQYF.

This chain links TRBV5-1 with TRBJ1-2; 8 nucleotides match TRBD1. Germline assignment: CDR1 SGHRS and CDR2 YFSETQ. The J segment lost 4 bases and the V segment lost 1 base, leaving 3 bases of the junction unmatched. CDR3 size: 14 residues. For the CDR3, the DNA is TGCGCCAGCAGCTTGTACACAGGGGGCTATGGCTACACCTTC. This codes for CASSLYTGGYGYTF.

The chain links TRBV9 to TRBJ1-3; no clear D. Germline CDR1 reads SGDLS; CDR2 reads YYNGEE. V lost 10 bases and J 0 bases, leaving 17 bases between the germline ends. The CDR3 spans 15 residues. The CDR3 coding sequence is TGTGCCCGCCCTAAGCCACAAGACTCTGGAAACACCATATATTTT. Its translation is CARPKPQDSGNTIYF. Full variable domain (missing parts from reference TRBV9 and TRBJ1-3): DSGVTQTPKHLITATGQRVTLRCSPRSGDLSVYWYQQSLDQGLQFLIQYYNGEERAKGNILERFSAQQFPDLHSELNLSSLELGDSALYFCARPKPQDSGNTIYFGEGSWLTVV.